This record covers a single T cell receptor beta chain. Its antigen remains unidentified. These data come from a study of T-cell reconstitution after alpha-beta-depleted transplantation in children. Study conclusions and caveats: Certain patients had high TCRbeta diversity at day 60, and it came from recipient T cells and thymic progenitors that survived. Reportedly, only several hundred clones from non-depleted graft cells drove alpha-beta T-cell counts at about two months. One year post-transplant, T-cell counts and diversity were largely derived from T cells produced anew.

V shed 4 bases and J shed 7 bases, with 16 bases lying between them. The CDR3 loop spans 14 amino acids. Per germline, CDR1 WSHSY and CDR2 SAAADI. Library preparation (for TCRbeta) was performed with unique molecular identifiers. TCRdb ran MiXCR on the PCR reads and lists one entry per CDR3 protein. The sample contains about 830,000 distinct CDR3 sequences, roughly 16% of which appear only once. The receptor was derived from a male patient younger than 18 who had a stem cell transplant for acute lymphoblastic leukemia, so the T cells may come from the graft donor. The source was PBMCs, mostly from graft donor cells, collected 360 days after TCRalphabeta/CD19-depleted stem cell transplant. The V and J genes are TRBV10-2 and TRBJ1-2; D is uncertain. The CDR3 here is CASSGKFLGIGYTF. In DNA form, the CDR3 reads TGCGCCAGCAGTGGAAAGTTTTTGGGGATTGGCTACACCTTC.